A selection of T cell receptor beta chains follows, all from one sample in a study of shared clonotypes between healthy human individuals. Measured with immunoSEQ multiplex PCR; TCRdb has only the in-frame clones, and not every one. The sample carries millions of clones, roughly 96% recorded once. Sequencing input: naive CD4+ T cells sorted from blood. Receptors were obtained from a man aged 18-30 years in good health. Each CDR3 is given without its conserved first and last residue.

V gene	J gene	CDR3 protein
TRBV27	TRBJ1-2	ASSLTRDKPLGYT
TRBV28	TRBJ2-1	ASSPEVTYNEQF
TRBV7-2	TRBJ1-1	ASSPQWGNTEAF
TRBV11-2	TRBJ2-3	ASSWTSGRLSTDTQY
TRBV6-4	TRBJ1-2	ASSDGQGARDGYT
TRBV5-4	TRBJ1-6	ASSGGDRENSPLH
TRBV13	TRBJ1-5	ASSFYGGPQPQH
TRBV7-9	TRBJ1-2	ASTITQGNGYT
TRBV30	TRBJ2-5	AWSVTTARETQY
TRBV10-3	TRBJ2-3	AISEKSSGGTDTQY
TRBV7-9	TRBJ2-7	ASSQKDRSEQY
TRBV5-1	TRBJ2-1	ASSPRGGRYNEQF
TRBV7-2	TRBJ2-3	ASSFSGIRSADTQY
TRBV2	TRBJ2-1	ASSVTLGEQF
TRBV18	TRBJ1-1	ASSPPAGAEAF
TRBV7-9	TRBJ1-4	ASSLGLGNGPNEKLF
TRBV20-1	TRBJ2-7	SARPTSKQY
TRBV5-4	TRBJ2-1	ASSLGSSSSYNEQF
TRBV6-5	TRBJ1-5	ASNPSQGYQPQH
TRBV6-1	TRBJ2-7	ASSDGTGRYEQY
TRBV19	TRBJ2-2	ASSTTGTGELF
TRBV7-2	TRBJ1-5	ASSLAAGTNQPQH
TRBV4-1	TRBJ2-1	ASSQGIWDRGRNEQF
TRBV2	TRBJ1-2	ASRGTNYGYT
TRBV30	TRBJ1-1	ASSMDRGRTEAF
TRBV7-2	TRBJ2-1	ASSLGARYNEQF
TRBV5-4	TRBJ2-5	ASSGSGIQETQY
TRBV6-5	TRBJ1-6	ASGRTANSPLH
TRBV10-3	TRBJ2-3	AISEASGGLTDTQY
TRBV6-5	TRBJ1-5	ASTTRREAQPQH
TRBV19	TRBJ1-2	ASRILPGGGYT
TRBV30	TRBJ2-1	AWSLSEKYNEQF
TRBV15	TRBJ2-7	ATSRQTSYEQY
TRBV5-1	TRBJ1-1	ASREVLNTEAF
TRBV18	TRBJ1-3	ASSEDSGNTIY
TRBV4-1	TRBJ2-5	ASSQERDWETQY
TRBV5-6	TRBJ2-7	ASSLVASSEQY
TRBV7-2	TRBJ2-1	ASSLALLAGAEQF
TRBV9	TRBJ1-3	ASSVGVSGNTIY
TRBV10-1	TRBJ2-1	ASRHRDLGQF
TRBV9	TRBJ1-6	ASSVDSNSPLH
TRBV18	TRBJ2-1	ASSPQQGGNEQF
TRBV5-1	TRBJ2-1	ASSSLRGPTGNEQF
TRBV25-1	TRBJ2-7	ASSEGRGYYEQY
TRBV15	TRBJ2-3	ATSTLGVRLGDTQY
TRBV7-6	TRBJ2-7	ASSLEQGSRYEQY
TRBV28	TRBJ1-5	ASSPGTGLNQPQH
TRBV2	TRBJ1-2	ASSGRAGGYT
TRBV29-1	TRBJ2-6	SVGTGTGGTGANVLT
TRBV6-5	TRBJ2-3	ASSYSGGAPDTQY
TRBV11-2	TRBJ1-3	ASSSAGTSGNTIY